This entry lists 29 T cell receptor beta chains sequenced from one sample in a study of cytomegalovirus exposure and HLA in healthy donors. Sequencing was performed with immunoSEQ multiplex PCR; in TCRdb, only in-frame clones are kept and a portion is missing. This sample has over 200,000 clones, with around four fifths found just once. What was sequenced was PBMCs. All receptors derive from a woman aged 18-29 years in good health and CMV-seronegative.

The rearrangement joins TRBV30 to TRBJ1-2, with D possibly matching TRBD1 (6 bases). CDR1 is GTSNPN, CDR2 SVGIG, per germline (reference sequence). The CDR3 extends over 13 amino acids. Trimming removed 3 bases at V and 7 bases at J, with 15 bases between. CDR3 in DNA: TGTGCCTGGAGAAACCCGGGGGCAAGTGGCTACACCTTC. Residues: CAWRNPGASGYTF. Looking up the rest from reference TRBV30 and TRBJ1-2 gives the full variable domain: SQTIHQWPATLVQPVGSPLSLECTVEGTSNPNLYWYRQAAGRGLQLLFYSVGIGQISSEVPQNLSASRPQDRQFILSSKKLLLSDSGFYLCAWRNPGASGYTFGSGTRLTVV.

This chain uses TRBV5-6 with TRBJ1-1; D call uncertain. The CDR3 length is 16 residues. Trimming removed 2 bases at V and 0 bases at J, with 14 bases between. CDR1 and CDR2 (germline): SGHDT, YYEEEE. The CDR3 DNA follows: TGTGCCAGCAGCTTTACGACATCGGGTATGAACACTGAAGCTTTCTTT. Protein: CASSFTTSGMNTEAFF.

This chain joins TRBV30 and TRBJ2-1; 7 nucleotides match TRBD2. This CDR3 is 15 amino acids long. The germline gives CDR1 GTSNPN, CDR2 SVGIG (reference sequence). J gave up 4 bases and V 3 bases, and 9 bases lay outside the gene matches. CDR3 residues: CAWSLGTNRYNEQFF. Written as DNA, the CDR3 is TGTGCCTGGAGCCTCGGGACTAACAGGTACAATGAGCAGTTCTTC. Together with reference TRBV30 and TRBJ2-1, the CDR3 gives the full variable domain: SQTIHQWPATLVQPVGSPLSLECTVEGTSNPNLYWYRQAAGRGLQLLFYSVGIGQISSEVPQNLSASRPQDRQFILSSKKLLLSDSGFYLCAWSLGTNRYNEQFFGPGTRLTVL.

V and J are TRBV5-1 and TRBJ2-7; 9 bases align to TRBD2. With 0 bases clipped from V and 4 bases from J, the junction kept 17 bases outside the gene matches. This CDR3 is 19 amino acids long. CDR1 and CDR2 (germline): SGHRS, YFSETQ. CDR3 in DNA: TGCGCCAGCAGCTTGGTTTCCCTAGCGGGGCGTTTCCCCTCTTACGAGCAGTACTTC. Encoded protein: CASSLVSLAGRFPSYEQYF.

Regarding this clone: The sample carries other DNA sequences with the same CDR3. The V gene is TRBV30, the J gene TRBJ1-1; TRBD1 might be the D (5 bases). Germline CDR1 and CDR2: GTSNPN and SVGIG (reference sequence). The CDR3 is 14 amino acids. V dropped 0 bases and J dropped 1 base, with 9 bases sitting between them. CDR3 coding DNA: TGTGCCTGGAGTGTACCAGGGAGGAACACTGAAGCTTTCTTT. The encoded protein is CAWSVPGRNTEAFF. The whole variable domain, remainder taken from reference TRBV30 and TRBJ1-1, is SQTIHQWPATLVQPVGSPLSLECTVEGTSNPNLYWYRQAAGRGLQLLFYSVGIGQISSEVPQNLSASRPQDRQFILSSKKLLLSDSGFYLCAWSVPGRNTEAFFGQGTRLTVV.

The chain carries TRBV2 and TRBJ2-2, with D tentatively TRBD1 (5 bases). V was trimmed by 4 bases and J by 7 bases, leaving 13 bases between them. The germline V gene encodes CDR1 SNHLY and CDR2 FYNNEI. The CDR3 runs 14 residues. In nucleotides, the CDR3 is TGTGCCAGCAGTGGTAGCAGGGCTGGCGGGGAGCTGTTTTTT. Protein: CASSGSRAGGELFF.

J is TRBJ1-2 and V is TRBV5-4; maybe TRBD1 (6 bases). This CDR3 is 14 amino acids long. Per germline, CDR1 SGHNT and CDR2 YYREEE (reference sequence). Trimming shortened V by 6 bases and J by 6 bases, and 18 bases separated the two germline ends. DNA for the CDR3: TGTGCCAGCACCGATCGACAGGTCCCAAATGGCTACACCTTC. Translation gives CASTDRQVPNGYTF.

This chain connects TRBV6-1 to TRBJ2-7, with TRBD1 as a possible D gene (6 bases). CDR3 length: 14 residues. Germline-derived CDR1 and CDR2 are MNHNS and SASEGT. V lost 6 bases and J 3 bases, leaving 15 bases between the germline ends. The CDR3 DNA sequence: TGTGCCAGCAGGGACTCAGGACAGTTCTACGAGCAGTACTTC. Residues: CASRDSGQFYEQYF.

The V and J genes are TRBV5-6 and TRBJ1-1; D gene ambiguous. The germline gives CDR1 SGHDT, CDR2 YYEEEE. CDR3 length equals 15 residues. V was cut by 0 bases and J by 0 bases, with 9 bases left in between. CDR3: CASSLGPTLNTEAFF. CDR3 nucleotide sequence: TGTGCCAGCAGCTTGGGACCGACCCTGAACACTGAAGCTTTCTTT. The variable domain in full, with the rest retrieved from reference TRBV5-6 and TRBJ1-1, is DAGVTQSPTHLIKTRGQQVTLRCSPKSGHDTVSWYQQALGQGPQFIFQYYEEEERQRGNFPDRFSGHQFPNYSSELNVNALLLGDSALYLCASSLGPTLNTEAFFGQGTRLTVV.

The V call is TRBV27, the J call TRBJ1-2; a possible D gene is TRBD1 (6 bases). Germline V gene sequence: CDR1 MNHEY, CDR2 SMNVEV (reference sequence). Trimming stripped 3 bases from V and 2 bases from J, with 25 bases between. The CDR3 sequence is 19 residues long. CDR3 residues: CASSFSRVMRGTSNYGYTF. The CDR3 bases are TGTGCCAGCAGTTTCTCCCGGGTCATGAGGGGGACGTCCAACTATGGCTACACCTTC.

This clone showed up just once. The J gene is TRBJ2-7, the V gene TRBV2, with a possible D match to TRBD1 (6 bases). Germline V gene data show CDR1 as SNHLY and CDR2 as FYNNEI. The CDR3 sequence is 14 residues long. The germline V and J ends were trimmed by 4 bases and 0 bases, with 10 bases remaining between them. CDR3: CASSGQASSYEQYF. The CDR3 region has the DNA TGTGCCAGCAGTGGACAGGCTAGCTCCTACGAGCAGTACTTC.

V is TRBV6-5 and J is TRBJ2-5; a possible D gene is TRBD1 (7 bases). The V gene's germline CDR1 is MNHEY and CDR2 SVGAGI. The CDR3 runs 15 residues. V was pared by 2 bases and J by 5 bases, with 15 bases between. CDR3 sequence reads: CASSYLGGRGETQYF. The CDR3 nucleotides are TGTGCCAGCAGTTACCTAGGGGGCCGGGGGGAGACCCAGTACTTC.

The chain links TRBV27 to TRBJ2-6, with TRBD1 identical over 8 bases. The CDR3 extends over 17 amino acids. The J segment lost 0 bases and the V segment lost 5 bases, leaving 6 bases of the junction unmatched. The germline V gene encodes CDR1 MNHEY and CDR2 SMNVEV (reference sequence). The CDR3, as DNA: TGTGCCAGCAGTCCTCGGACAGGGAGCTCTGGGGCCAACGTCCTGACTTTC. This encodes CASSPRTGSSGANVLTF.

Written as DNA, the CDR3 is TGTGCCAGCAGGTTAACAGGGGATGGGGCCCAGTACTTC. It yields the protein CASRLTGDGAQYF. This chain connects TRBV2 to TRBJ2-5, with TRBD1 matching 7 bases. Germline CDR1 and CDR2: SNHLY and FYNNEI. The CDR3 runs to 13 residues. The ends lost 6 bases at V and 9 bases at J; junction bases unmatched: 10. Together with reference TRBV2 and TRBJ2-5, the CDR3 gives the full variable domain: EPEVTQTPSHQVTQMGQEVILRCVPISNHLYFYWYRQILGQKVEFLVSFYNNEISEKSEIFDDQFSVERPDGSNFTLKIRSTKLEDSAMYFCASRLTGDGAQYFGPGTRLLVL.

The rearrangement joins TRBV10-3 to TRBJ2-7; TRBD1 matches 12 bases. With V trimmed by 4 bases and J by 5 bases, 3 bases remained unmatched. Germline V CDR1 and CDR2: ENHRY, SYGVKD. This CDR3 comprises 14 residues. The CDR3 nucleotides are TGTGCCATCAGTGGTGGGACAGGGGGCGACGAGCAGTACTTC. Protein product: CAISGGTGGDEQYF.

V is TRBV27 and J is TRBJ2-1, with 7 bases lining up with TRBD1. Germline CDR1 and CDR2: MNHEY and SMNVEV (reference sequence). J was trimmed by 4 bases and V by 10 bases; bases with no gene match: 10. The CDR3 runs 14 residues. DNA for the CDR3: TGTGCCACCCTAAGACAGGGCTATTACAATGAGCAGTTCTTC. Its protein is CATLRQGYYNEQFF.

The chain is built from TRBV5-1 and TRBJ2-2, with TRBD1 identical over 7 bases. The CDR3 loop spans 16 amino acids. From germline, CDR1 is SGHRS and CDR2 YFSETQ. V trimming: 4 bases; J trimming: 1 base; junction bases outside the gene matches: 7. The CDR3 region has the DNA TGCGCCAGCAGCACCTCCGGGACAGTGAACACCGGGGAGCTGTTTTTT. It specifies CASSTSGTVNTGELFF.

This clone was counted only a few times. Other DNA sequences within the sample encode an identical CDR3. CDR3 protein: CASSLEGNTEAFF. The CDR3 region has the DNA TGCGCCAGCAGCTTGGAGGGGAACACTGAAGCTTTCTTT. The V call is TRBV5-1, the J call TRBJ1-1; D remains ambiguous. This CDR3 has 13 residues. Germline V CDR1 and CDR2: SGHRS, YFSETQ. V dropped 0 bases and J dropped 1 base, with 4 bases sitting between them.

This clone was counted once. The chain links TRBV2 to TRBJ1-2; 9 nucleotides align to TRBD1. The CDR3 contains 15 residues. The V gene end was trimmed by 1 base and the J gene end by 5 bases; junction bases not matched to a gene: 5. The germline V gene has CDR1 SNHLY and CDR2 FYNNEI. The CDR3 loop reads CASSEDRTGEYGYTF. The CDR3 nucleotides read TGTGCCAGCAGTGAAGATAGGACAGGGGAGTATGGCTACACCTTC.

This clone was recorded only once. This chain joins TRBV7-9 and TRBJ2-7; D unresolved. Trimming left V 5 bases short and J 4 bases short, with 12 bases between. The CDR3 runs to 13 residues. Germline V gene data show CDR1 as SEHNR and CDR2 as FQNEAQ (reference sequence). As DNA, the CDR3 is TGTGCCAGCAGCCCCTCGGTTGGGTACGAGCAGTACTTC. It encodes CASSPSVGYEQYF.

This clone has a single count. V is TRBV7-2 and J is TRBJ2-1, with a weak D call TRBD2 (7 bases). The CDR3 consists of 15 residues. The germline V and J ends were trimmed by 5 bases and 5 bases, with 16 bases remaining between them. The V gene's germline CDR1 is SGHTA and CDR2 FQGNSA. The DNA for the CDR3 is TGTGCCAGCAGCCGCGGAGGGGGGGGACACAATGAGCAGTTCTTC. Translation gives CASSRGGGGHNEQFF.

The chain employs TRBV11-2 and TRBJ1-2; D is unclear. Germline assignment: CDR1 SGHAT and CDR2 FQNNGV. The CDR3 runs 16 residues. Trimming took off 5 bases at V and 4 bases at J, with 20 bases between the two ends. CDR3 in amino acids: CASSDAGGRRFYGYTF. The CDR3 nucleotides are TGTGCCAGCAGCGACGCAGGAGGACGGCGATTCTATGGCTACACCTTC.

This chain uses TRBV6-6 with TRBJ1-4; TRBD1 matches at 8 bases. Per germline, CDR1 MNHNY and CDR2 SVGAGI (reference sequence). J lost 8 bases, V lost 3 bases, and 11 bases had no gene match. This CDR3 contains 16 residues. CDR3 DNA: TGTGCCAGCAGTTATCCCGGACAGGGAGAAAAGGAAAAACTGTTTTTT. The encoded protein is CASSYPGQGEKEKLFF.

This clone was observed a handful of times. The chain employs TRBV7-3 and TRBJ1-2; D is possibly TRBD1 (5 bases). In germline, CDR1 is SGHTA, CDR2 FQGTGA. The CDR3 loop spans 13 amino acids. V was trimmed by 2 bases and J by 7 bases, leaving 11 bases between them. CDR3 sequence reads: CASSLRQGGGYTF. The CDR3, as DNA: TGTGCCAGCAGCTTACGGCAGGGCGGTGGCTACACCTTC.

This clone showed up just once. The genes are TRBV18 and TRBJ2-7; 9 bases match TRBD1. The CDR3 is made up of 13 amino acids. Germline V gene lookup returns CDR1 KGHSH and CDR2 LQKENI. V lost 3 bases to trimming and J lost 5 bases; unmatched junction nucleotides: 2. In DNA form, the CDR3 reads TGTGCCAGCTCACCGACAGGGGGTGACGAGCAGTACTTC. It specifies CASSPTGGDEQYF.

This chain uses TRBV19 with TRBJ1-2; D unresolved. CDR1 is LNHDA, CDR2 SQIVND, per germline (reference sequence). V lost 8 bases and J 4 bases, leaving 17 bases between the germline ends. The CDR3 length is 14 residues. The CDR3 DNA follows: TGTGCCAGTGCGCGACTATTCGGTAGCTATGGCTACACCTTC. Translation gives CASARLFGSYGYTF.

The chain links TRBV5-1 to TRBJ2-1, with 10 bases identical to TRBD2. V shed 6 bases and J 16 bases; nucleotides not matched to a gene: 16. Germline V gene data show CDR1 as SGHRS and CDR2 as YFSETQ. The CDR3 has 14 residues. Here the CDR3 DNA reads TGCGCCAGCAAGGGCGGGACTAGCGTGGCAAAAAGCTTCTTC. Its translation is CASKGGTSVAKSFF.

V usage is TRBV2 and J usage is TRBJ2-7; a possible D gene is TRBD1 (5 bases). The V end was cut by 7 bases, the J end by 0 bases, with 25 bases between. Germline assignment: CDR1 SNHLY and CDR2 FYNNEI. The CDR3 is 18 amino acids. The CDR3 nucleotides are TGTGCCAGCACCGAAAAGGGGCTCCTGGCGGAGACCTCCTACGAGCAGTACTTC. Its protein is CASTEKGLLAETSYEQYF.

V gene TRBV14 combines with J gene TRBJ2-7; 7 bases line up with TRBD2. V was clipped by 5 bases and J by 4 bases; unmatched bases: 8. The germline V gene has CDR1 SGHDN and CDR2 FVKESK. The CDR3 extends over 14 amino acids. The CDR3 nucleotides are TGTGCCAGCAGCTCCGGGACTAAAGTTTACGAGCAGTACTTC. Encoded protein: CASSSGTKVYEQYF.